This T cell receptor beta chain was obtained from a study of tumor-infiltrating lymphocytes in primary liver carcinoma. Germline assignment: CDR1 GTSNPN and CDR2 SVGIG (reference sequence). The CDR3 length is 15 residues. Deletions cut 1 base from V and 7 bases from J, with 17 bases between. Extraction of RNA together with DNA used about 17-31 mg of unsorted bulk tissue. Priming with a constant-region primer yielded TCR beta cDNA from about 480 ng total RNA. Slightly modified ARM-PCR with three nested multiplex PCR rounds yielded TCR beta libraries. Rounds one and two of PCR, each of roughly 11 cycles, were primed with TRBV1-TRBV30 forward primers and a C-beta reverse primer. TCRdb re-called the multiplex PCR reads through MiXCR, storing one row per CDR3 protein. The sample holds some 180,000 distinct CDR3 sequences; just under 85% are singletons and the top ten take about a sixth.

The V call is TRBV30, the J call TRBJ2-1, with no clear D. This clonotype was obtained from a man aged 35-49 years with primary liver carcinoma and hepatitis B virus infection. The source material was tumor tissue from primary liver carcinoma. In nucleotides, the CDR3 is TGTGCCTGGAGTGAAGGGTCTAGTGGGTTAAATGAGCAGTTCTTC. It codes for CAWSEGSSGLNEQFF.